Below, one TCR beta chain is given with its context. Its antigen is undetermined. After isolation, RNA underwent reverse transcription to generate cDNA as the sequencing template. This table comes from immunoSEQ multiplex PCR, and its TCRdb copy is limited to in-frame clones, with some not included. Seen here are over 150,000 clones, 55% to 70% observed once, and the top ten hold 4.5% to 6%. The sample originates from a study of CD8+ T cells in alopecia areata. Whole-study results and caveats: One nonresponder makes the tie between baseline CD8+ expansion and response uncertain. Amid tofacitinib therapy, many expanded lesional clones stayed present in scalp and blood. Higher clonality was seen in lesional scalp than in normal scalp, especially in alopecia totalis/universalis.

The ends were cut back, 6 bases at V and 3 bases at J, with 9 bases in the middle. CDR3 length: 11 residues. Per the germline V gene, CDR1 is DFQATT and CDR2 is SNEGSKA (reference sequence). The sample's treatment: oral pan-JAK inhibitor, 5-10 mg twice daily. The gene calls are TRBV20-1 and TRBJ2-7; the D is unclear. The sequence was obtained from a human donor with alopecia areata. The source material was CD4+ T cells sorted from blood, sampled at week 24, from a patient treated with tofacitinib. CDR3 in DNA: TGCAGTGCCGCCATGGGCTACGAGCAGTACTTC. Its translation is CSAAMGYEQYF.